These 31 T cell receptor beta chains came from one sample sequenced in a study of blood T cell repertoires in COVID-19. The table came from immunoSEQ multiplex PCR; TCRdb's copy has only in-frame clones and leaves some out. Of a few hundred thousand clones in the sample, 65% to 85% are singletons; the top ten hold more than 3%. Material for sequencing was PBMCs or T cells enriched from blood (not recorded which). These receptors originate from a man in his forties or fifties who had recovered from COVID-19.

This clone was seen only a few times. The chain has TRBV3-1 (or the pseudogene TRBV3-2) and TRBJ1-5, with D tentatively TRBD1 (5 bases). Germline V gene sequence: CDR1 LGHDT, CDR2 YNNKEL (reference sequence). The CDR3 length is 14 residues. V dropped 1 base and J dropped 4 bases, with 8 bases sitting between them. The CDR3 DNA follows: TGTGCCAGCAGCCAAGGAGACAGTAATCAGCCCCAGCATTTT. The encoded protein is CASSQGDSNQPQHF.

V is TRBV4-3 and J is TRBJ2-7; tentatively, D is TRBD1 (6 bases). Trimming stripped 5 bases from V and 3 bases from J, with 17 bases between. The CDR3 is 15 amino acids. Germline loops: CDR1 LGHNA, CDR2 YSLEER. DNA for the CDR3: TGCGCCAGCAGCATTAAGAGGGACACCAGCTACGAGCAGTACTTC. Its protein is CASSIKRDTSYEQYF.

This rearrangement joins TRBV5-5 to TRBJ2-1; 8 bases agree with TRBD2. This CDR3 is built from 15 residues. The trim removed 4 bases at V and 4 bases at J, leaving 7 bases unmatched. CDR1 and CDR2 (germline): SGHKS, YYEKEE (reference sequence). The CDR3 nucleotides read TGTGCCAGCAGCATAAGCGGGAGTGGGTACAATGAGCAGTTCTTC. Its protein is CASSISGSGYNEQFF. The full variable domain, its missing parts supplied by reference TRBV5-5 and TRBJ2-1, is DAGVTQSPTHLIKTRGQQVTLRCSPISGHKSVSWYQQVLGQGPQFIFQYYEKEERGRGNFPDRFSARQFPNYSSELNVNALLLGDSALYLCASSISGSGYNEQFFGPGTRLTVL.

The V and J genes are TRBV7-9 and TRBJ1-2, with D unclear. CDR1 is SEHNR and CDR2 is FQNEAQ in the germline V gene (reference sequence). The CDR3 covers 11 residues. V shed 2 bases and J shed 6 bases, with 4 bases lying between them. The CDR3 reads CASSLSDGYTF. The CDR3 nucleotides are TGTGCCAGCAGCTTATCAGATGGCTACACCTTC.

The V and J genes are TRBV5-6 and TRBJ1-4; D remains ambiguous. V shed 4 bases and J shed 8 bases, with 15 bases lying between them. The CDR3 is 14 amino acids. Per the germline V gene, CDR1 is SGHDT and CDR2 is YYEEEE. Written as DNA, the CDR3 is TGTGCCAGCAGCGCGGGAAACGTGTGGGAAAAACTGTTTTTT. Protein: CASSAGNVWEKLFF. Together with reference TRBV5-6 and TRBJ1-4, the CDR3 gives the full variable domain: DAGVTQSPTHLIKTRGQQVTLRCSPKSGHDTVSWYQQALGQGPQFIFQYYEEEERQRGNFPDRFSGHQFPNYSSELNVNALLLGDSALYLCASSAGNVWEKLFFGSGTQLSVL.

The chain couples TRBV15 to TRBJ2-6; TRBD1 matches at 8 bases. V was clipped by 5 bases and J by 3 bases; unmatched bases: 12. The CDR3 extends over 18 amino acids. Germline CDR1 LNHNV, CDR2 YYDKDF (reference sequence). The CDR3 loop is CATSARGQGAGGANVLTF. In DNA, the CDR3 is TGTGCCACCAGCGCCCGTGGGCAGGGGGCAGGTGGGGCCAACGTCCTGACTTTC.

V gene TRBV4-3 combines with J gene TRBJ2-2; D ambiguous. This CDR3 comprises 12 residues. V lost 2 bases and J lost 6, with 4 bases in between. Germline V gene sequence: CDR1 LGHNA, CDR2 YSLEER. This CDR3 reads CASSQLPGELFF. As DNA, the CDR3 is TGCGCCAGCAGCCAACTTCCCGGGGAGCTGTTTTTT.

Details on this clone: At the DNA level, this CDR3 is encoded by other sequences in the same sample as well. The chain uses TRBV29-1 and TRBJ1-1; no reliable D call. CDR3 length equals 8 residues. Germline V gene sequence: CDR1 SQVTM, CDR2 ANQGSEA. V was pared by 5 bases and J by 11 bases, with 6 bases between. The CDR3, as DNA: TGCAGCGTTACGGGGGCTTTCTTT. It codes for CSVTGAFF.

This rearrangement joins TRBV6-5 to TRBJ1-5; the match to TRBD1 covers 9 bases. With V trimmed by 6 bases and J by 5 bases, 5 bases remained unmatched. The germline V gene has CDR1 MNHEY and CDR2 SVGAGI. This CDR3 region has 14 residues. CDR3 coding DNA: TGTGCCAGCAGGAGGGGACAGGGCGATCAGCCCCAGCATTTT. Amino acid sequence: CASRRGQGDQPQHF.

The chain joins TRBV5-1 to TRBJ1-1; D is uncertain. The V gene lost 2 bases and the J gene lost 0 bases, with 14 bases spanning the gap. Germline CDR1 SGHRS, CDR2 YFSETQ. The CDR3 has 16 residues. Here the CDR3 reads CASSLGGTGMNTEAFF. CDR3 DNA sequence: TGCGCCAGCAGCTTAGGAGGAACCGGCATGAACACTGAAGCTTTCTTT. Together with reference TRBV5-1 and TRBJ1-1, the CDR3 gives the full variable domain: KAGVTQTPRYLIKTRGQQVTLSCSPISGHRSVSWYQQTPGQGLQFLFEYFSETQRNKGNFPGRFSGRQFSNSRSEMNVSTLELGDSALYLCASSLGGTGMNTEAFFGQGTRLTVV.

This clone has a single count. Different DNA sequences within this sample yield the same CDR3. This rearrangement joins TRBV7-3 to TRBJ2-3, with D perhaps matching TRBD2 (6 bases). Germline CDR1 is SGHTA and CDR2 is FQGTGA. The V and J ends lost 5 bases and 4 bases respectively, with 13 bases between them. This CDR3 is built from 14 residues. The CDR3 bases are TGTGCCAGCAGCCTAGCCGGGACTTCAGATACGCAGTATTTT. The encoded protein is CASSLAGTSDTQYF.

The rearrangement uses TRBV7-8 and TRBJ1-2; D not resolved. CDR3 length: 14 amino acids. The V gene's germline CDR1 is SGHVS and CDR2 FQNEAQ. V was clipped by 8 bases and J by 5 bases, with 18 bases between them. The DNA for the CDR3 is TGTGCCAGCGCCTCCGACCGGGCGGGATATGGCTACACCTTC. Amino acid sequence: CASASDRAGYGYTF. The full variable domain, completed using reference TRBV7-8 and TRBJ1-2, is GAGVSQSPRYKVAKRGQDVALRCDPISGHVSLFWYQQALGQGPEFLTYFQNEAQLDKSGLPSDRFFAERPEGSVSTLKIQRTQQEDSAVYLCASASDRAGYGYTFGSGTRLTVV.

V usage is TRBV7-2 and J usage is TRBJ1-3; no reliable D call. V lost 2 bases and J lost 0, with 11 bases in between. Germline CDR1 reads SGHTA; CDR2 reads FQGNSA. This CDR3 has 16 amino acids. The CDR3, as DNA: TGTGCCAGCAGCTTAAATTACAGATCCTCTGGAAACACCATATATTTT. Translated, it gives CASSLNYRSSGNTIYF.

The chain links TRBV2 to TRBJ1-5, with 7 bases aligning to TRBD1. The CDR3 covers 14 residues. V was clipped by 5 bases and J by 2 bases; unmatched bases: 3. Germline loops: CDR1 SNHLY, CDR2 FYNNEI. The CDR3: CASSYDRGNQPQHF. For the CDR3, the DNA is TGTGCCAGCAGTTATGACAGGGGCAATCAGCCCCAGCATTTT.

The CDR3: CASNPSGLAGVKTGELFF. In DNA form, the CDR3 reads TGTGCCAGCAACCCGTCGGGACTAGCGGGAGTTAAGACCGGGGAGCTGTTTTTT. This chain uses TRBV2 with TRBJ2-2; TRBD2 agrees at 14 bases. Germline V gene data show CDR1 as SNHLY and CDR2 as FYNNEI. The trim removed 7 bases at V and 5 bases at J, leaving 12 bases unmatched. The CDR3 extends over 18 amino acids.

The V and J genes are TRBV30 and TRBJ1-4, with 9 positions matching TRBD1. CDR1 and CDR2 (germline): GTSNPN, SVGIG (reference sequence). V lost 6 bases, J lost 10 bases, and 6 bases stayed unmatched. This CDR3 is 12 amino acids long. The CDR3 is CACRTGAAKLFF. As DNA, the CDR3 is TGTGCCTGCCGGACAGGGGCGGCAAAACTGTTTTTT.

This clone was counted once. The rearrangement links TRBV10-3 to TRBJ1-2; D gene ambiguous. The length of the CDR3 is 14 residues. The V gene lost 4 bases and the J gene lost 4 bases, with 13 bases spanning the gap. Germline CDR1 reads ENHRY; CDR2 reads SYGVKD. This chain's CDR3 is CAISARDRLYGYTF. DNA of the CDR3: TGTGCCATCAGTGCCCGGGATAGACTCTATGGCTACACCTTC.

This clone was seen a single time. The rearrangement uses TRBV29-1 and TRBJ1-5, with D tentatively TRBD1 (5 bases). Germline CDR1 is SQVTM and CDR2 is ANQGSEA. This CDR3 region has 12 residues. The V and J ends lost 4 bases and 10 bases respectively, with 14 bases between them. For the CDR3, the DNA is TGCAGCGTTGGGAGCGCCCAGGGCCCCCAGCATTTT. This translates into CSVGSAQGPQHF. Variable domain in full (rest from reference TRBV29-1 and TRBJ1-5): SAVISQKPSRDICQRGTSLTIQCQVDSQVTMMFWYRQQPGQSLTLIATANQGSEATYESGFVIDKFPISRPNLTFSTLTVSNMSPEDSSIYLCSVGSAQGPQHFGDGTRLSIL.

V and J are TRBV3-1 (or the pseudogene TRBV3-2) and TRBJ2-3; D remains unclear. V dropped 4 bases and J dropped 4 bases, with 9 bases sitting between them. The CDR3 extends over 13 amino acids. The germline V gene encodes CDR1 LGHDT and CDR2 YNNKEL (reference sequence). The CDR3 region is CASSPPYPDTQYF. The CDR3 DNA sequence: TGTGCCAGCAGCCCTCCTTATCCAGATACGCAGTATTTT.

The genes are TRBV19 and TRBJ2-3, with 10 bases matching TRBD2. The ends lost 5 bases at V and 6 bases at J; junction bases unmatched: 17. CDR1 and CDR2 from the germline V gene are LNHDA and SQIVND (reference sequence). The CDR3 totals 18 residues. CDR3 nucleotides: TGTGCCAGTAGTCTCTCCCTCCCTAGCGGGAGAGCTCCCGATACGCAGTATTTT. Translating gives CASSLSLPSGRAPDTQYF.

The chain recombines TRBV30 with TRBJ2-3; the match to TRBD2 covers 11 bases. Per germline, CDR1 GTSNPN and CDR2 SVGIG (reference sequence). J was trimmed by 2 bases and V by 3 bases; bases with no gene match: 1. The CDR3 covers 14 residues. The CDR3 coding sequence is TGTGCCTGGAGGGGACTAGCGGTCACAGATACGCAGTATTTT. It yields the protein CAWRGLAVTDTQYF.

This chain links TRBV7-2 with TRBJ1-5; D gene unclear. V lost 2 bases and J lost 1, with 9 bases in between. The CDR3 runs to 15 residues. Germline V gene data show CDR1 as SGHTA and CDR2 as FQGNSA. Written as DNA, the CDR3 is TGTGCCAGCAGCTTACGGGGTGGCAGCAATCAGCCCCAGCATTTT. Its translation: CASSLRGGSNQPQHF.

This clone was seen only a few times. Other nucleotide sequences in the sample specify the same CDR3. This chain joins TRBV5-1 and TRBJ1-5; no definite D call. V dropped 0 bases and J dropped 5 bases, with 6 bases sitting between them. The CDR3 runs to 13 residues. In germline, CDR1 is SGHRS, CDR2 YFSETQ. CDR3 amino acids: CASSLAGDQPQHF. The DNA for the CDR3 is TGCGCCAGCAGCTTGGCCGGGGATCAGCCCCAGCATTTT.

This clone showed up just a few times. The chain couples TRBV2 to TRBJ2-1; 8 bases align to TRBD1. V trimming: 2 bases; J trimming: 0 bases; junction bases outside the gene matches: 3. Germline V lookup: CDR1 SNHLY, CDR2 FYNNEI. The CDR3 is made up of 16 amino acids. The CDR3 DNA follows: TGTGCCAGCAGTGAAAGACAGGGGTACTCCTACAATGAGCAGTTCTTC. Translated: CASSERQGYSYNEQFF.

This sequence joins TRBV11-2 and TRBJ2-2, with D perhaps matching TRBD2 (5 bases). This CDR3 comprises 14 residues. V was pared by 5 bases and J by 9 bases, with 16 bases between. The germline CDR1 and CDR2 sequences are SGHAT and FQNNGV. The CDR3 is CASSPRGGVRELFF. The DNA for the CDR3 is TGTGCCAGCAGCCCCCGGGGTGGGGTCAGGGAGCTGTTTTTT.

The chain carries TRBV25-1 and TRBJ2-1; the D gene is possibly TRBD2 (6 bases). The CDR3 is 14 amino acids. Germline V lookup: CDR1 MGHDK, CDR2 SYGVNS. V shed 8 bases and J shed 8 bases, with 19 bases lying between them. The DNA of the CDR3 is TGTGCCAGCGGCCGTTACGGAGGGTTCGATGAGCAGTTCTTC. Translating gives CASGRYGGFDEQFF.

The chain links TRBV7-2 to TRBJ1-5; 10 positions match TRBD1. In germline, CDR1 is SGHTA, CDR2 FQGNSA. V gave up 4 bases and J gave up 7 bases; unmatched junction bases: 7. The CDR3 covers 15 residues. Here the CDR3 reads CASSSGTGVRQPQHF. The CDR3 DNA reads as TGTGCCAGCAGCTCCGGGACAGGGGTTCGCCAGCCCCAGCATTTT.

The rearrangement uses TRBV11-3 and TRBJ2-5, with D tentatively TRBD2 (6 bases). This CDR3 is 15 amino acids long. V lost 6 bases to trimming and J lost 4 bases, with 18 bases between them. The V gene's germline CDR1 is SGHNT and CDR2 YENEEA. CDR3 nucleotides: TGTGCCAGCAGGAGTACCTCGGCCGGGGGAGAGACCCAGTACTTC. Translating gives CASRSTSAGGETQYF.

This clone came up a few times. The CDR3 sequence: CASTRAGQPQHF. The CDR3 nucleotides read TGTGCCAGCACCCGAGCGGGACAGCCCCAGCATTTT. The chain is built from TRBV28 and TRBJ1-5; D call uncertain. The CDR3 is 12 amino acids. The germline gives CDR1 MDHEN, CDR2 SYDVKM. V was shortened by 7 bases and J by 7 bases, with 11 bases between the two germline ends.

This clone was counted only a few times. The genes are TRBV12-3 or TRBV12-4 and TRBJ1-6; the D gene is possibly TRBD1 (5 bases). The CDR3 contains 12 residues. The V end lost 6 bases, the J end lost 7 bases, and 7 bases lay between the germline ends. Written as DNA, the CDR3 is TGTGCCAGCAGAGGGGCGAATTCACCCCTCCACTTT. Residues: CASRGANSPLHF.

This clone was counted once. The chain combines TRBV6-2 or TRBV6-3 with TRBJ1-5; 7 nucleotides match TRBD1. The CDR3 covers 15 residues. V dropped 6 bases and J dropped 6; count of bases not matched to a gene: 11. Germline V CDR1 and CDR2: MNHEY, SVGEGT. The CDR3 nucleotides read TGTGCCAGCAGCCTAAGACAGGGAACGACTCAGCCCCAGCATTTT. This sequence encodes CASSLRQGTTQPQHF.